This T cell receptor beta chain was profiled in a study of cytotoxic CD8 clonotypes in ibrutinib-treated CLL. Study summary: The group held 11 relapsed/refractory and 15 treatment-naive patients, with 17 IGHV unmutated. After a median of about 62 months, some 14 patients stayed remitted and some 12 progressed; responses had been partial in around 25 and complete in 2. Samples averaged 255,043 productive templates and approximately 100,000 productive rearrangements.

This CDR3 region has 15 residues. J lost 3 bases, V lost 4 bases, and 8 bases had no gene match. Per the germline V gene, CDR1 is SGHKS and CDR2 is YYEKEE (reference sequence). Sequencing was designed to attain a depth spanning 1 in 200,000 to 1 in 1 million T cells. Profiling relied on immunoSEQ multiplex PCR, and the TCRdb table lists in-frame clones only, not all of them. The repertoire includes 200,000 or so clones, around 70% of them detected once, and 5.9% sits in the top ten. This clone was counted a single time. V gene TRBV5-5 combines with J gene TRBJ1-1; 8 nucleotides match TRBD1. This sequence was found in a human donor with chronic lymphocytic leukemia. Sequencing was performed on PBMCs, taken after 12 months of ibrutinib treatment. For the CDR3, the DNA is TGTGCCAGCAGCCAGGTCAGGGGGCCCGACACTGAAGCTTTCTTT. Its protein product is CASSQVRGPDTEAFF.